This TCR beta chain was obtained from a study of CD8 T cells in ankylosing spondylitis. Of note for this clonotype: What it binds is not known.

The CDR3 is 13 amino acids. Trimming stripped 10 bases from V and 1 base from J, with 14 bases between. The V gene's germline CDR1 is MNHNS and CDR2 SASEGT. MiXCR was run by TCRdb on the 5' RACE reads, yielding one entry per CDR3 protein. The data contain about 480,000 distinct CDR3 sequences, 17% of them singletons. Whole-study findings and limits: Ankylosing spondylitis blood appeared to carry a characteristic TCR beta motif of roughly eight highly homologous variants. Reactive arthritis synovial fluid and blood were previously reported to contain some motif variants.

Source material: blood, either unsorted or a sorted T cell fraction (not recorded which). The rearrangement joins TRBV6-1 to TRBJ2-7; D tentatively fits TRBD1 or TRBD2 (5 bases each). This TCR was recovered from a male donor with ankylosing spondylitis. The CDR3 is CATSSGGSYEQYF. In DNA, the CDR3 is TGTGCCACCTCAAGTGGGGGTTCCTACGAGCAGTACTTC.